The rows below give T cell receptor beta chains drawn from one sample of a study of blood T cell repertoires in COVID-19. Measured with immunoSEQ multiplex PCR; TCRdb has only the in-frame clones, and not every one. The sample lists roughly 250,000 clones, 70% to 90% occurring once. The sequencing sample was made of peripheral blood. Receptor source: a woman aged 35 to 49 who had recovered from COVID-19. Each CDR3 is given with its conserved first and last residue. D genes are given only for firm matches. For some rows the clone size is stated as once, few or many, or as a class when expanded; others skip it.

cdr3_nt cdr3_aa j_call d_call v_call clone_size
TGCGCCAGCAGCTCCGTAGCGGGTGGAGAGACCCAGTACTTC CASSSVAGGETQYF TRBJ2-5 TRBD2 TRBV5-1 .
TGTGCCAGCAGCCATTCTCTGCAGACCGGGGAGCTGTTTTTT CASSHSLQTGELFF TRBJ2-2 . TRBV7-2 .
TGTGCCAGCGAGACCGCTAGCGGGCCCTACAATGAGCAGTTCTTC CASETASGPYNEQFF TRBJ2-1 TRBD2 TRBV5-4 .
TGCGCCAGCAGCCAAGATAGGGCTCCGGGCCAAGAGCGGTACACCTTC CASSQDRAPGQERYTF TRBJ1-2 . TRBV4-3 .
TGTGCCAGCAGCCAAGCTATTGGACAGGGGGGCGCAGATACGCAGTATTTT CASSQAIGQGGADTQYF TRBJ2-3 TRBD1 TRBV4-2 .
TGCAGCGTTGAAGGGACAGGGAATGAAAAACTGTTTTTT CSVEGTGNEKLFF TRBJ1-4 TRBD1 TRBV29-1 .
TGTGCCAGCAGTTCCGCAGCCCAGCGGGGTTACAATGAGCAGTTCTTC CASSSAAQRGYNEQFF TRBJ2-1 TRBD2 TRBV6-2/TRBV6-3 .
TGTGCCGGACACGCAGGGGGCTTCGTGGACACCATATATTTT CAGHAGGFVDTIYF TRBJ1-3 TRBD1 TRBV7-9 .
TGTGCCAGTAGTATAGAAGGGACAGGGGGCTCATCGGCCTACGAGCAGTACTTC CASSIEGTGGSSAYEQYF TRBJ2-7 TRBD1 TRBV19 .
TGTGCCAGTAGTATAGCCCTAGCGGGGGCAGCGAACACCGGGGAGCTGTTTTTT CASSIALAGAANTGELFF TRBJ2-2 TRBD2 TRBV19 .
TGTGCCAGCAGGGAGGGCACCGATTATAACTATGGCTACACCTTC CASREGTDYNYGYTF TRBJ1-2 . TRBV19 once
TGTGCCAGCAAGGGGACAGCAGGCGATCAGCCCCAGCATTTT CASKGTAGDQPQHF TRBJ1-5 TRBD1 TRBV6-5 .
TGTGCCAGCCAAGACAGCAACTATGGCTACACCTTC CASQDSNYGYTF TRBJ1-2 . TRBV6-5 .
TGTGCCAGCAGTCCCTTGGGACAGGGGCCAACTAACTATGGCTACACCTTC CASSPLGQGPTNYGYTF TRBJ1-2 TRBD1 TRBV28 .
TGTGCCAGCAGCCACGGGGGGGGAGGATCACCCCTCCACTTT CASSHGGGGSPLHF TRBJ1-6 . TRBV28 .
TGTGCCAGCAGCTTAAGTCGGACCAGCGGGCCCGGGGAGCTGTTTTTT CASSLSRTSGPGELFF TRBJ2-2 . TRBV7-9 .
TGTGCCAGCAGTTTATCGGCAGGGAGCAATCAGCCCCAGCATTTT CASSLSAGSNQPQHF TRBJ1-5 . TRBV28 .
TGTGCCAGCAGCTTACGGGGGGACACTGAAGCTTTCTTT CASSLRGDTEAFF TRBJ1-1 . TRBV11-3 .
TGTGCCAGCGGCCTAGGAGGGGACCGAGAGACCCAGTACTTC CASGLGGDRETQYF TRBJ2-5 . TRBV6-5 once
TGTGCCAGTAGCTTCGGGACAGGGGGACAAGAGACCCAGTACTTC CASSFGTGGQETQYF TRBJ2-5 TRBD1 TRBV19 .
TGTGCCAGCAGCCCCAGCGGGAGGGGAAACACCGGGGAGCTGTTTTTT CASSPSGRGNTGELFF TRBJ2-2 TRBD2 TRBV3-1/TRBV3-2 .
TGTGCCAGCAGGGACGGGGGGTCGGATACGCAGTATTTT CASRDGGSDTQYF TRBJ2-3 TRBD2 TRBV2 few
TGTGCCAGCAGCCCTACCTGGGGGGGTAGCGATCAGCCCCAGCATTTT CASSPTWGGSDQPQHF TRBJ1-5 . TRBV5-5 few